Below are 25 T cell receptor beta chains sequenced from a single sample in a study of cytomegalovirus exposure and HLA in healthy donors (TCRdb year 2017). Library generation was performed with the immunoSEQ multiplex PCR assay. For the multiplex PCR, a mixture combining 60 forward primers for TCR Vbeta segments and 13 reverse primers for TCR Jbeta segments was used. TCRdb carries this immuneACCESS record with in-frame sequences only. Its versions omit some clonotypes, under half of them owing to an unresolved V gene in the studies checked, with the rest unexplained. The sample table holds about 150,000 clones, of which about 79% were seen once. The ten largest clonotypes hold roughly 0.68% of the sample. Input material: PBMCs. Receptors originate from a male donor in good health and CMV-seronegative.

The rearrangement joins TRBV19 to TRBJ1-5; a possible D gene is TRBD1 (6 bases). Germline V gene sequence: CDR1 LNHDA, CDR2 SQIVND (reference sequence). Trimming left V 6 bases short and J 4 bases short, with 19 bases between. The CDR3 spans 16 residues. The CDR3 region has the DNA TGTGCCAGTAGGCCAGGACAGCCATGGGGAAATCAGCCCCAGCATTTT. It translates to CASRPGQPWGNQPQHF.

This clone was seen a few times. This chain uses TRBV30 with TRBJ2-7; 8 bases map to TRBD1. J was trimmed by 6 bases and V by 2 bases; bases with no gene match: 12. The germline CDR1 and CDR2 sequences are GTSNPN and SVGIG (reference sequence). This CDR3 spans 15 amino acids. CDR3 protein: CAWSPSGTGLGEQYF. As DNA, the CDR3 is TGTGCCTGGAGTCCATCCGGGACAGGCCTTGGCGAGCAGTACTTC.

This rearrangement joins TRBV6-5 to TRBJ2-6; D possibly corresponds to TRBD1 (6 bases). The CDR3 has 15 residues. Germline V lookup: CDR1 MNHEY, CDR2 SVGAGI. Deletions cut 5 bases from V and 5 bases from J, with 13 bases between. The CDR3 bases are TGTGCCAGCAGTACAACAGGGACGAGGGCCAACGTCCTGACTTTC. Protein sequence: CASSTTGTRANVLTF.

The chain employs TRBV15 and TRBJ2-1; 12 nucleotides align to TRBD2. Germline loops: CDR1 LNHNV, CDR2 YYDKDF (reference sequence). The CDR3 has 19 residues. V shed 4 bases and J 0 bases; nucleotides not matched to a gene: 10. CDR3 sequence reads: CATSMLGLAGGSSYNEQFF. CDR3 in DNA: TGTGCCACCAGCATGCTTGGTCTAGCGGGGGGGAGCTCCTACAATGAGCAGTTCTTC.

The gene calls are TRBV5-1 and TRBJ2-2; tentative D call: TRBD1 (6 bases). Trimming shortened V by 3 bases and J by 1 base, and 10 bases separated the two germline ends. Germline V gene lookup returns CDR1 SGHRS and CDR2 YFSETQ. The CDR3 contains 15 residues. This chain's CDR3 is CASSSGQKNTGELFF. The CDR3 region has the DNA TGCGCCAGCAGCTCTGGACAGAAGAACACCGGGGAGCTGTTTTTT.

V is TRBV30 and J is TRBJ1-3; D uncertain. V was shortened by 5 bases and J by 0 bases, with 14 bases between the two germline ends. The CDR3 is 15 amino acids. Germline CDR1 is GTSNPN and CDR2 is SVGIG (reference sequence). CDR3 nucleotides: TGTGCCTGGCAAGAGGGAGGGAGCTCTGGAAACACCATATATTTT. Protein sequence: CAWQEGGSSGNTIYF.

V is TRBV6-5 and J is TRBJ1-1; no reliable D call. The ends were cut back, 3 bases at V and 0 bases at J, with 8 bases in the middle. The CDR3 covers 14 residues. CDR1 MNHEY and CDR2 SVGAGI come from the germline V gene. The CDR3 sequence is CASSYLNMNTEAFF. CDR3 DNA sequence: TGTGCCAGCAGTTATCTGAACATGAACACTGAAGCTTTCTTT.

The chain is built from TRBV28 and TRBJ2-7, with a weak D call TRBD1 (6 bases). V was cut by 5 bases and J by 5 bases, with 19 bases left in between. CDR1 is MDHEN and CDR2 is SYDVKM in the germline V gene. There are 15 residues in the CDR3. CDR3: CASSPTGPGKNEQYF. CDR3 sequence (DNA): TGTGCCAGCAGTCCCACAGGGCCGGGAAAAAACGAGCAGTACTTC.

The chain employs TRBV6-1 and TRBJ1-6, with D possibly matching TRBD1 (6 bases). The length of the CDR3 is 13 residues. Trimming took 7 bases from V and 9 from J, leaving 13 bases between them. Germline V gene lookup returns CDR1 MNHNS and CDR2 SASEGT. The CDR3 coding sequence is TGTGCCAGCATCCGGGACATCTCTTCACCCCTCCACTTT. Encoded protein: CASIRDISSPLHF.

The chain has TRBV5-1 and TRBJ1-3; 9 nucleotides align to TRBD1. Germline loops: CDR1 SGHRS, CDR2 YFSETQ. The ends lost 0 bases at V and 4 bases at J; junction bases unmatched: 5. The CDR3 has 16 amino acids. The CDR3 coding sequence is TGCGCCAGCAGCTTGGCGGGACAGGGTTCAGGAAACACCATATATTTT. Its translation: CASSLAGQGSGNTIYF.

CDR3 nucleotides: TGCGCCAGCAGCCAAGATCGACTAGCGATAGTTGGCGAGCAGTACTTC. It translates to CASSQDRLAIVGEQYF. The chain recombines TRBV4-1 with TRBJ2-7; 8 bases align to TRBD2. The junction had 10 bases not matched to a gene; V was cut back by 0 bases and J by 6 bases. The V gene's germline CDR1 is MGHRA and CDR2 YSYEKL. The CDR3 length is 16 residues.

The V call is TRBV15, the J call TRBJ2-2; TRBD1 matches 11 bases. The germline gives CDR1 LNHNV, CDR2 YYDKDF (reference sequence). The CDR3 extends over 16 amino acids. Trimming removed 3 bases from V and 5 bases from J; junction bases left unmatched: 5. The CDR3 reads CATSRDRGRVTGELFF. CDR3 DNA: TGTGCCACCAGCAGGGACAGGGGGCGGGTGACCGGGGAGCTGTTTTTT.

This clone has only a few counts. The rearrangement uses TRBV16 and TRBJ2-5; the match to TRBD1 covers 10 bases. Germline V gene sequence: CDR1 KGHSY, CDR2 FQNENV. Trimming removed 4 bases from V and 4 bases from J; junction bases left unmatched: 3. The CDR3 length is 14 residues. CDR3 residues: CASSPDRGRETQYF. The CDR3 DNA follows: TGTGCCAGCAGCCCCGACAGGGGGCGAGAGACCCAGTACTTC.

The V call is TRBV27, the J call TRBJ1-5; TRBD1 might be the D (5 bases). This CDR3 contains 14 residues. Trimming removed 6 bases at V and 6 bases at J, with 15 bases between. Germline CDR1 MNHEY, CDR2 SMNVEV (reference sequence). The CDR3: CASSFQGAGQPQHF. The CDR3 DNA follows: TGTGCCAGCAGCTTTCAAGGGGCAGGTCAGCCCCAGCATTTT.

The chain combines TRBV7-9 with TRBJ2-3; maybe TRBD2 (5 bases). CDR1 and CDR2 (germline): SEHNR, FQNEAQ (reference sequence). V lost 5 bases, J lost 6 bases, and 12 bases lay in between. The CDR3 sequence is 13 residues long. The CDR3 DNA reads TGTGCCAGCAGCCGAGGGCTATTGGATACGCAGTATTTT. This encodes CASSRGLLDTQYF.

The chain joins TRBV2 to TRBJ1-4; D possibly corresponds to TRBD1 (5 bases). V lost 2 bases to trimming and J lost 0 bases, with 13 bases between them. The CDR3 runs 17 residues. Germline values: CDR1 SNHLY, CDR2 FYNNEI. The CDR3 sequence is CASSERGGAATNEKLFF. The CDR3 DNA is TGTGCCAGCAGTGAAAGGGGAGGGGCTGCAACTAATGAAAAACTGTTTTTT.

The rearrangement uses TRBV6-6 and TRBJ2-1, with 9 nucleotides matching TRBD1. CDR1 and CDR2 from the germline V gene are MNHNY and SVGAGI (reference sequence). The CDR3 loop spans 15 amino acids. V was clipped by 5 bases and J by 2 bases; unmatched bases: 4. The CDR3 region has the DNA TGTGCCAGCAGTAAACAGGGGGCCACCTACAATGAGCAGTTCTTC. Encoded protein: CASSKQGATYNEQFF.

The chain employs TRBV6-5 and TRBJ1-2; possible D gene TRBD1, 5 bases. Germline V gene sequence: CDR1 MNHEY, CDR2 SVGAGI. This CDR3 has 16 residues. Trimming removed 2 bases at V and 0 bases at J, with 13 bases between. The DNA of the CDR3 is TGTGCCAGCAGTTACGGTGCAGGGCGAGCTAACTATGGCTACACCTTC. Encoded protein: CASSYGAGRANYGYTF.

The chain combines TRBV5-4 with TRBJ2-2; 10 bases line up with TRBD2. The V segment lost 6 bases and the J segment 5 bases; nucleotides outside the gene matches: 10. This CDR3 has 16 residues. Germline CDR1 and CDR2: SGHNT and YYREEE (reference sequence). CDR3: CASTLQSGGGTGELFF. The CDR3 DNA is TGTGCCAGCACCCTTCAAAGCGGGGGGGGGACCGGGGAGCTGTTTTTT.

This clone was detected a few times. V and J are TRBV10-3 and TRBJ2-7; 16 bases fit TRBD2. Trimming at V came to 0 bases and at J to 5 bases, leaving 4 bases not matched to a gene. Germline V lookup: CDR1 ENHRY, CDR2 SYGVKD. The CDR3 sequence is 17 residues long. CDR3 sequence (DNA): TGTGCCATCAGTGAGTCCGGGACTAGCGGGAGGGCCAACGAGCAGTACTTC. Its translation is CAISESGTSGRANEQYF.

The chain uses TRBV30 and TRBJ1-5; tentative D call: TRBD1 (6 bases). This CDR3 comprises 13 residues. V was pared by 5 bases and J by 8 bases, with 16 bases between. Germline assignment: CDR1 GTSNPN and CDR2 SVGIG (reference sequence). The CDR3 coding sequence is TGTGCCTGGGCCGGACAGCCGAGTGAGCCCCAGCATTTT. This gives the protein CAWAGQPSEPQHF.

The chain joins TRBV2 to TRBJ2-7, with D possibly matching TRBD2 (5 bases). Trimming removed 5 bases from V and 4 bases from J, with 9 bases in between. Per the germline V gene, CDR1 is SNHLY and CDR2 is FYNNEI. The CDR3 runs to 12 residues. CDR3 loop: CASSLAGYEQYF. Here the CDR3 DNA reads TGTGCCAGCAGTCTTGCGGGTTACGAGCAGTACTTC.

This rearrangement joins TRBV2 to TRBJ2-3; possible D gene TRBD2, 6 bases. The V gene lost 5 bases and the J gene lost 0 bases, with 12 bases spanning the gap. Germline CDR1 SNHLY, CDR2 FYNNEI. The CDR3 loop spans 15 amino acids. CDR3 coding DNA: TGTGCCAGCAGTCGGGGGACTTCCAGCACAGATACGCAGTATTTT. Translated, it gives CASSRGTSSTDTQYF.

V is TRBV5-1 and J is TRBJ2-3, with D uncertain. V lost 4 bases, J lost 0 bases, and 9 bases lay in between. This CDR3 is 14 amino acids long. Germline CDR1 reads SGHRS; CDR2 reads YFSETQ. The CDR3 DNA reads as TGCGCCAGCAGCCCCAGTCGAAGCACAGATACGCAGTATTTT. Its translation is CASSPSRSTDTQYF. Supplemented by reference TRBV5-1 and TRBJ2-3, the full variable domain reads KAGVTQTPRYLIKTRGQQVTLSCSPISGHRSVSWYQQTPGQGLQFLFEYFSETQRNKGNFPGRFSGRQFSNSRSEMNVSTLELGDSALYLCASSPSRSTDTQYFGPGTRLTVL.

The chain links TRBV29-1 to TRBJ2-3, with 7 nucleotides matching TRBD2. This CDR3 is built from 13 residues. CDR1 and CDR2 (germline): SQVTM, ANQGSEA. With V trimmed by 3 bases and J by 7 bases, 7 bases remained unmatched. The CDR3 nucleotides are TGCAGCGTTGAGGGGGGGAGCTCGAATACGCAGTATTTT. Translating it yields CSVEGGSSNTQYF.